The present entry profiles one T cell receptor beta chain with its context. Its antigen is currently unknown. The sample comes from a study of cytomegalovirus exposure and HLA in healthy donors. Study summary: According to later analysis, the same platform produced the 90 to 150 validation and about 630 first-cohort repertoires. Study-wide findings and caveats: Cytomegalovirus association was assigned to under 200 TCR beta chains. In vitro assays verified that a few CMV-associated chains recognized CMV antigens specifically. TCR sequences were mostly rare, though some public TCRs occurred in many donors.

This table comes from immunoSEQ multiplex PCR, and its TCRdb copy is limited to in-frame clones, with some not included. The sample carries 150,000 or so clones, around nine tenths recorded once. This CDR3 has 15 residues. V trimming: 2 bases; J trimming: 5 bases; junction bases outside the gene matches: 8. In germline, CDR1 is MNHEY, CDR2 SVGAGI. Sample: PBMCs. The rearrangement uses TRBV6-5 and TRBJ2-5; TRBD1 aligns across 7 bases. This TCR came from a woman aged 25-40 years in good health and CMV-seronegative. The CDR3 coding sequence is TGTGCCAGCAGTTACCTAGGCAGGGGGTCGGAGACCCAGTACTTC. Its protein product is CASSYLGRGSETQYF.